The present entry profiles one T cell receptor (beta chain) with its context. Its antigen is unidentified. The study reverse transcribed the entire isolated RNA, so it sequenced expressed TCRB transcripts. Measured with immunoSEQ multiplex PCR; TCRdb has only the in-frame clones, and not every one. The sample has 250,000 to 350,000 clones, roughly an eighth seen once; the top ten hold roughly 0.018%. The data derive from a study of beta chain features in type 1 diabetes. Whole-study findings and limits: A potential PCR bias toward shorter templates would be equal in patient and control samples. Type 1 diabetes patients had moderately but significantly shorter TCRB CDR3s in all four CD4+ subsets. Naive, central memory and Treg TCRB repertoires seemed to resemble each other more closely in patients than they did in healthy donors.

Purities over 98% were achieved in all sorted populations. The CDR3 consists of 15 residues. Germline values: CDR1 LGHNT, CDR2 FRNRAP. V lost 5 bases, J lost 9 bases, and 20 bases lay in between. The chain is built from TRBV12-5 and TRBJ2-1, with D possibly being TRBD1 (6 bases). The source is a man aged 25-40 years with type 1 diabetes. Sample: naive CD4+ T cells from blood. For the CDR3, the DNA is TGTGCTAGTGGTGGACCACGGGACACTTGGGGTGAGCAGTTCTTC. Translation: CASGGPRDTWGEQFF. The entire variable domain, with the rest obtained from reference TRBV12-5 and TRBJ2-1, is as follows: DARVTQTPRHKVTEMGQEVTMRCQPILGHNTVFWYRQTMMQGLELLAYFRNRAPLDDSGMPKDRFSAEMPDATLATLKIQPSEPRDSAVYFCASGGPRDTWGEQFFGPGTRLTVL.